The T cell receptor (beta chain) described here comes from a study of CD8+ T cells in alopecia areata. Study-level background: Tofacitinib treatment spanned 6 to 18 months, with 6 months off drug afterward.

Extracted from the samples, RNA was reverse transcribed into cDNA to serve as the sequencing template. Sequenced by immunoSEQ multiplex PCR; TCRdb stores in-frame clones only, minus some. This sample has around 100,000 clones; roughly 56% occur once, and the top ten carry 16%. Comment on this clone: Its antigen remains unknown.

The CDR3 length is 13 residues. CDR1 is GTSNPN and CDR2 is SVGIG in the germline V gene (reference sequence). V lost 0 bases and J lost 5, with 9 bases in between. Points from the study as a whole: While patients received tofacitinib, many expanded lesional clones remained present in scalp and blood. Because of a solitary nonresponder, the connection of baseline CD8+ expansion to response stays uncertain. Scalp clonality and expanded CD8+ clones among the top 100 were significantly decreased by tofacitinib.

The treatment denotes: oral pan-JAK inhibitor, 5-10 mg twice daily. The chain carries TRBV30 and TRBJ2-3; tentatively, D is TRBD2 (6 bases). The clonotype comes from a human donor with alopecia areata. Sequences were derived from CD8+ T cells sorted from blood, sampled around week 55, from a patient treated with tofacitinib. CDR3 sequence: CAWSVLGGDTQYF. CDR3 coding DNA: TGTGCCTGGAGTGTACTCGGGGGAGATACGCAGTATTTT. Together with reference TRBV30 and TRBJ2-3, the CDR3 gives the full variable domain: SQTIHQWPATLVQPVGSPLSLECTVEGTSNPNLYWYRQAAGRGLQLLFYSVGIGQISSEVPQNLSASRPQDRQFILSSKKLLLSDSGFYLCAWSVLGGDTQYFGPGTRLTVL.